Listed below are T cell receptor beta chains from one sample, sequenced in a study of shared clonotypes between healthy human individuals. Profiling relied on immunoSEQ multiplex PCR, and the TCRdb table lists in-frame clones only, not all of them. There are more than 850,000 clones in the sample; around 82% occur only once, and 0.5% to 0.6% lies in the top ten. Sequencing was carried out using memory CD4+ T cells from PBMCs. Receptor source: a man aged 18-30 years in good health. Some clones in this sample may be carry-over from other donors' samples. The CDR3 runs from the conserved cysteine through the conserved F or W. A D gene is named only where the DNA matches it firmly. The size field is filled for only some rows; it gives once, few, many or a size class.

clone_size: .; d_call: TRBD2; v_call: TRBV6-1; j_call: TRBJ2-7; cdr3_aa: CASSLVAGPYEQYF; cdr3_nt: TGTGCCAGCAGTCTGGTAGCGGGCCCCTACGAGCAGTACTTC
clone_size: .; d_call: .; v_call: TRBV4-1; j_call: TRBJ1-5; cdr3_aa: CASSKESSGPQHF; cdr3_nt: TGCGCCTCCAGCAAGGAGTCCTCTGGGCCCCAGCATTTT
clone_size: .; d_call: TRBD2; v_call: TRBV18; j_call: TRBJ2-3; cdr3_aa: CASSPATSGGTDTQYF; cdr3_nt: TGTGCCAGCTCACCCGCGACTAGCGGAGGCACAGATACGCAGTATTTT
clone_size: .; d_call: TRBD2; v_call: TRBV15; j_call: TRBJ2-3; cdr3_aa: CATSRDRGRVPDTQYF; cdr3_nt: TGTGCCACCAGCAGAGATCGAGGGAGGGTACCAGATACGCAGTATTTT
clone_size: .; d_call: TRBD2; v_call: TRBV4-3; j_call: TRBJ2-1; cdr3_aa: CASSQDIPGREGVYNEQFF; cdr3_nt: TGCGCCAGCAGCCAAGATATCCCAGGGCGGGAGGGTGTATACAATGAGCAGTTCTTC
clone_size: .; d_call: TRBD1; v_call: TRBV28; j_call: TRBJ1-5; cdr3_aa: CASSFQGDQPQHF; cdr3_nt: TGTGCCAGCAGTTTCCAGGGGGACCAGCCCCAGCATTTT
clone_size: .; d_call: .; v_call: TRBV7-2; j_call: TRBJ2-2; cdr3_aa: CASSSELDGAGGELFF; cdr3_nt: TGTGCCAGCAGCTCCGAATTGGACGGGGCTGGCGGGGAGCTGTTTTTT
clone_size: .; d_call: .; v_call: TRBV19; j_call: TRBJ1-5; cdr3_aa: CASIPRADLNQPQHF; cdr3_nt: TGTGCCAGTATCCCCCGGGCAGACCTCAATCAGCCCCAGCATTTT
clone_size: .; d_call: .; v_call: TRBV27; j_call: TRBJ2-7; cdr3_aa: CASSLRGGQGFRYEQYF; cdr3_nt: TGTGCCAGCAGTTTAAGAGGCGGGCAGGGGTTTAGGTACGAGCAGTACTTC
clone_size: once; d_call: .; v_call: TRBV7-7; j_call: TRBJ2-7; cdr3_aa: CASSPAPGGEQYF; cdr3_nt: TGTGCCAGCAGCCCCGCACCTGGGGGAGAGCAGTACTTC
clone_size: .; d_call: .; v_call: TRBV9; j_call: TRBJ1-2; cdr3_aa: CASSLEPLGRGGYTF; cdr3_nt: TGTGCCAGCAGTCTCGAACCCCTGGGGAGGGGGGGCTACACCTTC
clone_size: once; d_call: TRBD1; v_call: TRBV29-1; j_call: TRBJ2-1; cdr3_aa: CSVEDRAQGFSNEQFF; cdr3_nt: TGCAGCGTTGAAGATCGGGCACAGGGGTTTTCGAATGAGCAGTTCTTC
clone_size: .; d_call: .; v_call: TRBV9; j_call: TRBJ1-5; cdr3_aa: CASSLGIQSDQPQHF; cdr3_nt: TGTGCCAGCAGCCTGGGAATCCAGTCCGATCAGCCCCAGCATTTT
clone_size: once; d_call: .; v_call: TRBV7-9; j_call: TRBJ2-3; cdr3_aa: CASSLGTVTDTQYF; cdr3_nt: TGTGCCAGCAGCTTAGGGACTGTCACAGATACGCAGTATTTT
clone_size: .; d_call: .; v_call: TRBV2; j_call: TRBJ1-5; cdr3_aa: CASNREFNQPQHF; cdr3_nt: TGTGCCAGCAACCGGGAATTTAATCAGCCCCAGCATTTT
clone_size: once; d_call: TRBD2; v_call: TRBV19; j_call: TRBJ2-1; cdr3_aa: CASTPRLAGGRSYNEQFF; cdr3_nt: TGTGCCAGTACCCCCCGACTAGCGGGAGGAAGATCTTACAATGAGCAGTTCTTC
clone_size: .; d_call: .; v_call: TRBV10-1; j_call: TRBJ2-3; cdr3_aa: CASSESRGIGTDTQYF; cdr3_nt: TGCGCCAGCAGTGAGTCTAGAGGTATTGGCACAGATACGCAGTATTTT
clone_size: .; d_call: .; v_call: TRBV9; j_call: TRBJ1-1; cdr3_aa: CASSKSGERGAFF; cdr3_nt: TGTGCCAGCAGCAAATCAGGGGAGCGGGGAGCTTTCTTT
clone_size: .; d_call: TRBD2; v_call: TRBV28; j_call: TRBJ2-7; cdr3_aa: CASSSTGTSAYEQYF; cdr3_nt: TGTGCCAGCAGTTCCACCGGGACTAGCGCCTACGAGCAGTACTTC
clone_size: .; d_call: TRBD2; v_call: TRBV18; j_call: TRBJ2-7; cdr3_aa: CASSPTDFGLEGYEQYF; cdr3_nt: TGTGCCAGCTCACCAACTGATTTTGGACTAGAAGGCTACGAGCAGTACTTC
clone_size: .; d_call: TRBD1; v_call: TRBV6-5; j_call: TRBJ1-2; cdr3_aa: CASSKTGGPYGYTF; cdr3_nt: TGTGCCAGCAGTAAGACAGGGGGCCCCTATGGCTACACCTTC
clone_size: .; d_call: .; v_call: TRBV11-2; j_call: TRBJ1-1; cdr3_aa: CASSGYLLEAFF; cdr3_nt: TGTGCCAGCAGCGGGTACTTGTTAGAGGCTTTCTTT
clone_size: .; d_call: .; v_call: TRBV21-1; j_call: TRBJ1-2; cdr3_aa: CASSHPPTTGGFGYTF; cdr3_nt: TGTGCCAGCAGCCACCCCCCGACAACAGGGGGCTTTGGCTACACCTTC
clone_size: .; d_call: TRBD1; v_call: TRBV10-3; j_call: TRBJ2-2; cdr3_aa: CAIKGQANTGELFF; cdr3_nt: TGTGCCATCAAAGGACAGGCAAACACCGGGGAGCTGTTTTTT
clone_size: .; d_call: .; v_call: TRBV19; j_call: TRBJ2-3; cdr3_aa: CASSISTDTDTQYF; cdr3_nt: TGTGCCAGTAGTATCTCGACAGACACAGATACGCAGTATTTT
clone_size: .; d_call: .; v_call: TRBV11-3; j_call: TRBJ2-1; cdr3_aa: CASSLGDGNYNEQFF; cdr3_nt: TGTGCCAGCAGCTTGGGGGACGGGAACTACAATGAGCAGTTCTTC
clone_size: once; d_call: .; v_call: TRBV9; j_call: TRBJ2-2; cdr3_aa: CASSVGGINTGELFF; cdr3_nt: TGTGCCAGCAGCGTAGGTGGTATTAACACCGGGGAGCTGTTTTTT
clone_size: few; d_call: TRBD1; v_call: TRBV11-2; j_call: TRBJ1-1; cdr3_aa: CASSVTQGVGTEAFF; cdr3_nt: TGTGCCAGCAGCGTTACCCAGGGGGTCGGCACTGAAGCTTTCTTT
clone_size: few; d_call: .; v_call: TRBV19; j_call: TRBJ1-4; cdr3_aa: CASSITGLREKLFF; cdr3_nt: TGTGCCAGTAGTATTACCGGGCTGCGAGAAAAACTGTTTTTT
clone_size: .; d_call: TRBD1; v_call: TRBV25-1; j_call: TRBJ1-6; cdr3_aa: CASSEAGQGNSPLHF; cdr3_nt: TGTGCCAGCAGTGAAGCGGGACAGGGTAATTCACCCCTCCACTTT
clone_size: .; d_call: TRBD2; v_call: TRBV7-9; j_call: TRBJ2-1; cdr3_aa: CASSRLANEQFF; cdr3_nt: TGTGCCAGCAGCAGACTAGCCAATGAGCAGTTCTTC
clone_size: .; d_call: .; v_call: TRBV28; j_call: TRBJ2-7; cdr3_aa: CASRPRLVGRGKYYEQYF; cdr3_nt: TGTGCCAGCAGACCCCGGCTTGTGGGCAGGGGCAAATACTACGAGCAGTACTTC
clone_size: .; d_call: .; v_call: TRBV28; j_call: TRBJ1-6; cdr3_aa: CASSSPSSSSYNSPLHF; cdr3_nt: TGTGCCAGCAGTTCCCCCAGTTCTAGCTCCTATAATTCACCCCTCCACTTT
clone_size: few; d_call: .; v_call: TRBV11-2; j_call: TRBJ1-1; cdr3_aa: CASSIPGSTEAFF; cdr3_nt: TGTGCCAGCAGCATCCCTGGGTCCACTGAAGCTTTCTTT
clone_size: .; d_call: .; v_call: TRBV5-1; j_call: TRBJ1-2; cdr3_aa: CASSWEDRADYDYTF; cdr3_nt: TGCGCCAGCAGCTGGGAGGACCGGGCCGACTATGACTACACCTTC
clone_size: .; d_call: TRBD2; v_call: TRBV29-1; j_call: TRBJ2-3; cdr3_aa: CSGERGSTDTQYF; cdr3_nt: TGCAGCGGGGAGCGGGGTAGCACAGATACGCAGTATTTT
clone_size: .; d_call: .; v_call: TRBV2; j_call: TRBJ2-3; cdr3_aa: CASSDGTAKPDTQYF; cdr3_nt: TGTGCCAGCAGTGATGGTACAGCGAAACCAGATACGCAGTATTTT
clone_size: .; d_call: .; v_call: TRBV21-1; j_call: TRBJ2-3; cdr3_aa: CASSNVAGGTQYF; cdr3_nt: .
clone_size: once; d_call: TRBD2; v_call: TRBV7-2; j_call: TRBJ2-5; cdr3_aa: CASSSDGRVAETQYF; cdr3_nt: TGTGCCAGCAGCTCCGACGGGAGGGTCGCAGAGACCCAGTACTTC
clone_size: .; d_call: .; v_call: TRBV2; j_call: TRBJ2-5; cdr3_aa: CASSGTTRFPGETQYF; cdr3_nt: TGTGCCAGCAGTGGCACAACTAGATTCCCAGGAGAGACCCAGTACTTC
clone_size: .; d_call: .; v_call: TRBV13; j_call: TRBJ2-3; cdr3_aa: CASSPRARGDTQYF; cdr3_nt: TGTGCCAGCAGCCCCCGAGCGCGAGGAGATACGCAGTATTTT
clone_size: .; d_call: .; v_call: TRBV6-5; j_call: TRBJ2-1; cdr3_aa: CASPRRTNNNEQFF; cdr3_nt: TGTGCCAGCCCCCGCCGGACAAACAACAATGAGCAGTTCTTC
clone_size: .; d_call: .; v_call: TRBV6-6; j_call: TRBJ2-1; cdr3_aa: CASSGSSYNEQFF; cdr3_nt: TGTGCCAGCAGCGGGAGTTCATACAATGAGCAGTTCTTC
clone_size: few; d_call: TRBD1; v_call: TRBV29-1; j_call: TRBJ1-1; cdr3_aa: CSVGTGGDTEAFF; cdr3_nt: TGCAGCGTCGGGACAGGGGGGGACACTGAAGCTTTCTTT
clone_size: .; d_call: .; v_call: TRBV7-6; j_call: TRBJ2-2; cdr3_aa: CASSLRQASGTGELFF; cdr3_nt: TGTGCCAGCAGCCTACGTCAGGCATCGGGCACCGGGGAGCTGTTTTTT
clone_size: .; d_call: TRBD2; v_call: TRBV6-6; j_call: TRBJ2-1; cdr3_aa: CATGDGGSPHEQFF; cdr3_nt: TGTGCCACCGGGGACGGCGGGAGTCCCCATGAGCAGTTCTTC
clone_size: many; d_call: TRBD2; v_call: TRBV7-2; j_call: TRBJ2-4; cdr3_aa: CASSLAGRAANIQYF; cdr3_nt: TGTGCCAGCAGCTTGGCGGGGAGGGCCGCAAACATTCAGTACTTC
clone_size: .; d_call: TRBD1; v_call: TRBV10-2; j_call: TRBJ2-7; cdr3_aa: CASSANPGQGRTYEQYF; cdr3_nt: TGCGCCAGCAGCGCAAATCCCGGACAGGGGAGGACCTACGAGCAGTACTTC
clone_size: .; d_call: .; v_call: TRBV6-1; j_call: TRBJ2-5; cdr3_aa: CASFAGNKETQYF; cdr3_nt: TGTGCCAGCTTTGCGGGAAACAAAGAGACCCAGTACTTC
clone_size: .; d_call: .; v_call: TRBV11-2; j_call: TRBJ1-3; cdr3_aa: CASSPRGPSLGNTIYF; cdr3_nt: TGTGCCAGCAGCCCACGTGGACCGTCCCTGGGAAACACCATATATTTT
clone_size: .; d_call: .; v_call: TRBV28; j_call: TRBJ2-5; cdr3_aa: CASSPIPRETQYF; cdr3_nt: TGTGCCAGCAGTCCAATCCCTCGGGAGACCCAGTACTTC